Each of the 4 T cell receptor beta chains below was sequenced from the same sample in a study of Ad26.COV2.S vaccination and SARS-CoV-2 variants. Stated treatment: 15 to 20 received Ad26.COV2.S at low or high dose, single or two shots; several received placebo; per-sample allocation not given. Following the first vaccine or placebo injection, samples were taken on day 63. The repertoire was sequenced with immunoSEQ multiplex PCR; TCRdb's copy has only in-frame clones and lacks some. This table has under 600,000 clones, roughly 87% appearing once. The specimen was peripheral blood, collected in a trial of Ad26.COV2.S vaccine versus placebo. The receptors derive from a person aged 18-65 years who received the Ad26.COV2.S COVID-19 vaccine or a placebo.

This chain links TRBV9 with TRBJ1-1, with 7 bases aligning to TRBD1. Germline V CDR1 and CDR2: SGDLS, YYNGEE. V lost 2 bases, J lost 5 bases, and 3 bases stayed unmatched. This CDR3 comprises 13 residues. CDR3 DNA sequence: TGTGCCAGCAGCGTGACAGGGCTAACTGAAGCTTTCTTT. It specifies CASSVTGLTEAFF.

This clone showed up just once. The chain recombines TRBV5-1 with TRBJ2-5; the D gene could be TRBD1 or TRBD2 (5 bases each). With 0 bases removed from V and 1 base from J, the gap between germline ends came to 10 bases. The CDR3 has 15 residues. The germline V gene has CDR1 SGHRS and CDR2 YFSETQ. CDR3 coding DNA: TGCGCCAGCAGCTTGGGGGGGATTCCCCAAGAGACCCAGTACTTC. Amino acid sequence: CASSLGGIPQETQYF.

This chain links TRBV7-6 with TRBJ2-7; D is unclear. V lost 5 bases and J 1 base, leaving 12 bases between the germline ends. CDR1 and CDR2 (germline): SGHVS, FNYEAQ. This CDR3 region has 14 residues. CDR3 amino acids: CASSPRTRSYEQYF. The DNA of the CDR3 is TGTGCCAGCAGCCCTCGGACGCGATCCTACGAGCAGTACTTC.

This clone has only a few counts. The chain recombines TRBV21-1 with TRBJ2-7; TRBD1 reflects the table's D call only, with no check against the DNA. TRBV21-1 corresponds to a pseudogene. This CDR3 is built from 14 residues. This chain's CDR3 is CASSKWSRAYEQYF. The CDR3 nucleotides read TGTGCCAGCAGCAAATGGTCCAGGGCCTACGAGCAGTACTTC.